The 11 T cell receptor beta chains in this list originate from one sample, sequenced in a study of blood T cell repertoires in COVID-19. Some clones are missing from TCRdb's copy, which holds only in-frame ones; the method was immunoSEQ multiplex PCR. The sample includes around 160,000 clones, roughly 88% of them seen just once. Sequenced: PBMCs or T cells enriched from blood (not recorded which). Source of these receptors: a woman aged 25-40 years with acute COVID-19.

This clone was counted a few times. The chain couples TRBV7-2 to TRBJ2-5; TRBD2 aligns across 10 bases. This CDR3 is built from 15 residues. V dropped 6 bases and J dropped 4; count of bases not matched to a gene: 8. Germline lookup yields CDR1 SGHTA and CDR2 FQGNSA. CDR3 sequence (DNA): TGTGCCAGCAGTCACCAGCGGGGGGGAGGAGAGACCCAGTACTTC. This gives the protein CASSHQRGGGETQYF.

This clone came up many times. V gene TRBV25-1 combines with J gene TRBJ2-7; TRBD1 matches 10 bases. Germline trimming cut 4 bases from V and 4 bases from J; bases unmatched to any gene: 4. The CDR3 covers 14 residues. The V gene's germline CDR1 is MGHDK and CDR2 SYGVNS. In DNA form, the CDR3 reads TGTGCCAGCAGTGGACCGGGACAGGGGTACGAGCAGTACTTC. The encoded protein is CASSGPGQGYEQYF.

V usage is TRBV28 and J usage is TRBJ1-6, with 7 bases fitting TRBD1. Germline V CDR1 and CDR2: MDHEN, SYDVKM. The CDR3 runs to 14 residues. Germline trimming cut 6 bases from V and 7 bases from J; bases unmatched to any gene: 6. The CDR3 nucleotides are TGTGCCAGCAGACCCTCAGGGGGGAATTCACCCCTCCACTTT. The encoded protein is CASRPSGGNSPLHF.

The chain uses TRBV2 and TRBJ1-1; the D is unclear. The CDR3 has 14 amino acids. With 1 base removed from V and 1 base from J, the gap between germline ends came to 7 bases. Germline-derived CDR1 and CDR2 are SNHLY and FYNNEI. CDR3 bases: TGTGCCAGCAGTGAAGGACGAGGGAACACTGAAGCTTTCTTT. Translating it yields CASSEGRGNTEAFF.

The chain links TRBV12-3 or TRBV12-4 to TRBJ2-7; D remains unclear. The CDR3 runs 13 residues. The V and J ends lost 6 bases and 2 bases respectively, with 11 bases between them. CDR3 sequence reads: CASRRSDTYEQYF. In nucleotides, the CDR3 is TGTGCCAGCAGACGGTCCGATACCTACGAGCAGTACTTC.

The chain uses TRBV15 and TRBJ2-3; 7 bases map to TRBD1. Germline trimming cut 7 bases from V and 3 bases from J; bases unmatched to any gene: 16. The CDR3 spans 17 residues. CDR1 and CDR2 (germline): LNHNV, YYDKDF (reference sequence). CDR3 DNA sequence: TGTGCCACCACCAACCGTCCTACAGGGGAGCCTACAGATACGCAGTATTTT. This codes for CATTNRPTGEPTDTQYF.

The chain uses TRBV4-3 and TRBJ2-3; 7 nucleotides line up with TRBD2. Germline CDR1 is LGHNA and CDR2 is YSLEER. Trimming removed 1 base from V and 2 bases from J; junction bases left unmatched: 6. The CDR3 contains 16 residues. The CDR3 coding sequence is TGCGCCAGCAGCCAAGTTTGGCTAGCGGACACAGATACGCAGTATTTT. It codes for CASSQVWLADTDTQYF.

The chain uses TRBV28 and TRBJ2-1; D uncertain. The V end lost 6 bases, the J end lost 0 bases, and 12 bases lay between the germline ends. The CDR3 is 15 amino acids. Germline-derived CDR1 and CDR2 are MDHEN and SYDVKM. In DNA form, the CDR3 reads TGTGCCAGCAGGTTAGAAGAGAGCTCCTACAATGAGCAGTTCTTC. Translating it yields CASRLEESSYNEQFF.

The chain recombines TRBV3-1 (or the pseudogene TRBV3-2) with TRBJ1-2; 8 bases align to TRBD1. This CDR3 is 13 amino acids long. Germline CDR1 LGHDT, CDR2 YNNKEL (reference sequence). The ends lost 1 base at V and 5 bases at J; junction bases unmatched: 0. DNA for the CDR3: TGTGCCAGCAGCCAAGGACAGGGGTATGGCTACACCTTC. Protein product: CASSQGQGYGYTF.

V usage is TRBV28 and J usage is TRBJ2-7, with D hard to call. CDR1 is MDHEN and CDR2 is SYDVKM in the germline V gene. CDR3 size: 16 residues. Between the trimmed V and J ends, which lost 3 bases and 0 bases, there was a span of 15 bases. Written as DNA, the CDR3 is TGTGCCAGCAGTTTCCGGGTCCAACATCCCTCCTACGAGCAGTACTTC. It translates to CASSFRVQHPSYEQYF.

The chain has TRBV5-5 and TRBJ1-4; TRBD1 agrees at 7 bases. CDR3 length equals 15 residues. The V gene's germline CDR1 is SGHKS and CDR2 YYEKEE (reference sequence). V shed 4 bases and J 6 bases; nucleotides not matched to a gene: 9. CDR3 region: CASSLIPGTDEKLFF. Here the CDR3 DNA reads TGTGCCAGCAGCCTTATACCCGGGACAGATGAAAAACTGTTTTTT.